This TCR beta chain was recovered during a study of blood T cell repertoires in COVID-19 (dated by TCRdb to 2019 to 2021). Broadly, across the study: Samples covering the acute and convalescent phases of COVID-19 were provided by collaborators in the United States, Italy and Spain. The material from the prospective study consisted of cDNA or gDNA derived from T cells, B-cell-depleted T cells, or PBMCs. Deeply sampled blood TCRbeta repertoires from subjects exposed to, actively infected with, or recovered from COVID-19 were included in the dataset. A freely available public database, intended as a resource for researchers studying the immune response to SARS-CoV-2, is where the repertoires were released. Samples came from the ongoing ImmuneRACE study (first 160 participants) plus 1,254 subjects from 6 global collaborators. Sample metadata almost always included a de-identified subject ID, COVID-19 status, age in years and sex. HLA class I and class II types, where available, came from metadata supplied by the sample provider rather than from assay-based typing. What the study reported, not specific to this receptor: How much clinical and demographic metadata was included differed by source and by participant, and the metadata was provided uncurated.

TCRbeta CDR3 regions were amplified from genomic DNA using the immunoSEQ Assay, a bias-controlled multiplex PCR. The authors' analysis ran thus. The number of nucleated cells in each sample was estimated from the amplification of reference gene primers within the assay. To quantify the absolute abundance of each unique TCRbeta CDR3 rearrangement, sequence reads were collapsed and filtered. For each sample, productive Simpson clonality was calculated as the square root of Simpson's diversity index over productive rearrangements. The source is immuneACCESS, and TCRdb retained only in-frame sequences with V and J called. Part of the clones is not carried over; for the studies checked, unresolved V genes explain less than half of this, and the remainder is unexplained. The V and J calls and clone size were taken over from that table, and D and trimming were inferred from the DNA. For this sample there are approximately 250,000 clones; just under 85% appear just once. The biggest ten clones account for over 5.5% of the sample.

The collaborating institutions used their own protocols to collect whole blood in K2EDTA tubes. Collaborator samples were shipped for TCRbeta analysis as frozen whole blood, isolated PBMCs, or DNA extracted from either sample type. With respect to this clone: This receptor's antigen is unknown. Per-nucleotide qualities are absent, and no much larger clonotype sits a single base away.

According to the germline V gene, CDR1 reads SNHLY and CDR2 reads FYNNEI. Unmatched junction bases come to 3, with V trimmed by 7 bases and J by 5 bases. Including cysteine and phenylalanine, the CDR3 has 13 amino acids. The entry retains the CDR3 DNA only, 39 bases that are in frame from base 1. The chain is encoded by TRBV2 joined to TRBJ2-1; 9 of the junction bases match TRBD1. Material: peripheral blood. This sequence was found in an older woman with active or convalescent COVID-19. The DNA is as follows: TGTGCCAGCACCCGGGACAGGGACAATGAGCAGTTCTTC. This yields the protein CASTRDRDNEQFF. Joined to the reference TRBV2 and TRBJ2-1 proteins, this CDR3 gives the full variable domain: EPEVTQTPSHQVTQMGQEVILRCVPISNHLYFYWYRQILGQKVEFLVSFYNNEISEKSEIFDDQFSVERPDGSNFTLKIRSTKLEDSAMYFCASTRDRDNEQFFGPGTRLTVL.